The 5 T cell receptor beta chains below come from one sample, sequenced in a study of blood T cell repertoires in COVID-19. TCRdb keeps only in-frame clones here, not all; method: immunoSEQ multiplex PCR. The profile covers about 170,000 clones, with 70% to 80% appearing a single time and 19% taken by the ten largest. The specimen sequenced was PBMCs or T cells enriched from blood (not recorded which). All receptors derive from a woman in her seventies in a cohort exposed to, infected with or recovered from COVID-19 (not recorded which).

The rearrangement links TRBV14 to TRBJ2-1, with 8 bases matching TRBD1. Germline V gives CDR1 SGHDN, CDR2 FVKESK. V lost 2 bases and J lost 15; bases outside the gene matches: 9. This CDR3 has 13 amino acids. The DNA for the CDR3 is TGTGCCAGCAGCCAACAGGCCAGGACAGGGCGGTTCTTC. It translates to CASSQQARTGRFF.

This chain connects TRBV2 to TRBJ1-5; tentatively, D is TRBD1 (5 bases). There are 14 residues in the CDR3. The V gene's germline CDR1 is SNHLY and CDR2 FYNNEI. V was cut by 6 bases and J by 4 bases, with 13 bases left in between. CDR3 amino acids: CASRARDYNQPQHF. The CDR3 bases are TGTGCCAGCAGAGCCCGGGACTATAATCAGCCCCAGCATTTT.

This chain uses TRBV18 with TRBJ1-3, with TRBD1 matching over 10 bases. V lost 2 bases and J lost 0; bases outside the gene matches: 13. Per the germline V gene, CDR1 is KGHSH and CDR2 is LQKENI. The CDR3 totals 20 residues. For the CDR3, the DNA is TGTGCCAGCTCACCAAGTCCCGGGACAGGGGCCCAGAGCTCTGGAAACACCATATATTTT. Translated: CASSPSPGTGAQSSGNTIYF. Drawing the rest from reference TRBV18 and TRBJ1-3, the complete variable domain is NAGVMQNPRHLVRRRGQEARLRCSPMKGHSHVYWYRQLPEEGLKFMVYLQKENIIDESGMPKERFSAEFPKEGPSILRIQQVVRGDSAAYFCASSPSPGTGAQSSGNTIYFGEGSWLTVV.

The chain joins TRBV6-5 to TRBJ1-4; 7 nucleotides align to TRBD1. Unmatched junction bases numbered 2, after V lost 2 bases and J lost 5 bases. The CDR3 runs 14 residues. CDR1 MNHEY and CDR2 SVGAGI come from the germline V gene. CDR3 DNA sequence: TGTGCCAGCAGTTACAGGGGGCGGAATGAAAAACTGTTTTTT. Residues: CASSYRGRNEKLFF.

The V and J genes are TRBV7-8 and TRBJ2-4; 12 bases agree with TRBD2. This CDR3 has 19 residues. Germline CDR1 SGHVS, CDR2 FQNEAQ. V lost 1 base, J lost 8 bases, and 15 bases stayed unmatched. CDR3 DNA sequence: TGTGCCAGCAGCTTAGAGTTCCGTGGTCTAGCGGGAGGGGATTACATTCAGTACTTC. Its protein product is CASSLEFRGLAGGDYIQYF.